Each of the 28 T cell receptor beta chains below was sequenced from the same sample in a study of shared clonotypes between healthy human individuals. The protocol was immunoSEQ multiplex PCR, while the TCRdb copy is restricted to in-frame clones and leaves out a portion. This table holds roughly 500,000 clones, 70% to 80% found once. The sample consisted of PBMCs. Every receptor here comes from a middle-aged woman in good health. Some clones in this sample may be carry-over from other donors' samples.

This CDR3 is CASSTRDYNNEQFF. CDR3 DNA sequence: TGTGCCAGCAGCACCCGGGACTATAACAATGAGCAGTTCTTC. The genes are TRBV11-2 and TRBJ2-1; TRBD2 aligns across 7 bases. V shed 5 bases, J shed 5 bases, and the junction held 6 bases outside the gene matches. The CDR3 extends over 14 amino acids. CDR1 and CDR2 from the germline V gene are SGHAT and FQNNGV. The whole variable domain, filled in from reference TRBV11-2 and TRBJ2-1, reads EAGVAQSPRYKIIEKRQSVAFWCNPISGHATLYWYQQILGQGPKLLIQFQNNGVVDDSQLPKDRFSAERLKGVDSTLKIQPAKLEDSAVYLCASSTRDYNNEQFFGPGTRLTVL.

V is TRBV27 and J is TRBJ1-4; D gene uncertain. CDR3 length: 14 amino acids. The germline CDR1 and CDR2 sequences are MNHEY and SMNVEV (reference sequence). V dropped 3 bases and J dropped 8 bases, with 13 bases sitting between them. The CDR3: CASSFSGSEEKLFF. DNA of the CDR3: TGTGCCAGCAGTTTTTCGGGGAGTGAGGAAAAACTGTTTTTT.

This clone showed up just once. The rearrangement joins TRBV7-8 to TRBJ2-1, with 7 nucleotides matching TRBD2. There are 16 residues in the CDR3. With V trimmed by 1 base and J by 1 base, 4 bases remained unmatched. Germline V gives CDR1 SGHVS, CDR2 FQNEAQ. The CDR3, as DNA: TGTGCCAGCAGCTTAGGGGGCGGGGGTTCCTACAATGAGCAGTTCTTC. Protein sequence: CASSLGGGGSYNEQFF.

CDR3 residues: CASSLTGTSEQYF. The CDR3 nucleotides read TGTGCCAGCAGCTTAACCGGGACTAGTGAGCAGTACTTC. This chain joins TRBV7-9 and TRBJ2-7; 8 nucleotides match TRBD2. Trimming at V came to 2 bases and at J to 7 bases, leaving 4 bases not matched to a gene. Looked up from germline, CDR1 is SEHNR and CDR2 is FQNEAQ (reference sequence). The CDR3 is made up of 13 amino acids.

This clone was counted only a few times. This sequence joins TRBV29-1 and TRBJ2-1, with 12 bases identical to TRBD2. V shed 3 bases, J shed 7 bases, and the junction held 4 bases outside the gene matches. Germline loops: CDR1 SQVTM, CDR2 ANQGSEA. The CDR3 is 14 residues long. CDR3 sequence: CSVERLAGVNEQFF. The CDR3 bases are TGCAGCGTTGAGCGACTAGCGGGAGTAAATGAGCAGTTCTTC.

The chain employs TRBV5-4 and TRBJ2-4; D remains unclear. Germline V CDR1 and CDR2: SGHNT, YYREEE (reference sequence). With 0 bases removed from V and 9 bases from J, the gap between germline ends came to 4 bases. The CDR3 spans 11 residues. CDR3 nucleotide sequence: TGTGCCAGCAGCTTGGGGGCCATTCAGTACTTC. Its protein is CASSLGAIQYF.

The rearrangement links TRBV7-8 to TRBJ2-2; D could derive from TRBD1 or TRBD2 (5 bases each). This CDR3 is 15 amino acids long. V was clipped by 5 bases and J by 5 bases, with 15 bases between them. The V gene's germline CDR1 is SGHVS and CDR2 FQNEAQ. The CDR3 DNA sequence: TGTGCCAGCAGCGGCTCGTGGGGGAGAACCGGGGAGCTGTTTTTT. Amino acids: CASSGSWGRTGELFF.

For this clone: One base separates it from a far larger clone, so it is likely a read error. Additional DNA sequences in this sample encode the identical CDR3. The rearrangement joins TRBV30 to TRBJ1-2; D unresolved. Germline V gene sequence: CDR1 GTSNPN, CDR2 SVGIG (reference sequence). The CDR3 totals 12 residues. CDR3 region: CAWSRPTYGYTF. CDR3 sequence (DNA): TGTGCCTGGAGTCGACCGACCTATGGCTATACCTTC.

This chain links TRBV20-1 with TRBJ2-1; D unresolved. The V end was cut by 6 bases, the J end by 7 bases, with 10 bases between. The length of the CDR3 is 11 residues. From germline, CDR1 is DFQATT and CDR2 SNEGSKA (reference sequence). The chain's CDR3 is CSAPAVNEQFF. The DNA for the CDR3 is TGCAGTGCCCCGGCCGTGAATGAGCAGTTCTTC.

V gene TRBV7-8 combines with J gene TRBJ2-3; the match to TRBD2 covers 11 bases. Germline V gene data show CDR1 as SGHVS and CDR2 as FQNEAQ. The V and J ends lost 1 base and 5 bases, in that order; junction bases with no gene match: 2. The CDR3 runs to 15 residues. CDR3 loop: CASSLELAGVDTQYF. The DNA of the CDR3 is TGTGCCAGCAGCTTAGAACTAGCGGGAGTAGATACGCAGTATTTT.

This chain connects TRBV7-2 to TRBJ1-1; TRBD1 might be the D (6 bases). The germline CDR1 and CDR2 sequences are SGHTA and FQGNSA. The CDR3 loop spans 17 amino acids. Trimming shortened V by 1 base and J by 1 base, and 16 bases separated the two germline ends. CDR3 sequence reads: CASSLDGGGAGNTEAFF. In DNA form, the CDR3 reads TGTGCCAGCAGCTTAGATGGGGGGGGCGCAGGGAACACTGAAGCTTTCTTT. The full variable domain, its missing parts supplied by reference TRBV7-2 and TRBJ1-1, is GAGVSQSPSNKVTEKGKDVELRCDPISGHTALYWYRQSLGQGLEFLIYFQGNSAPDKSGLPSDRFSAERTGGSVSTLTIQRTQQEDSAVYLCASSLDGGGAGNTEAFFGQGTRLTVV.

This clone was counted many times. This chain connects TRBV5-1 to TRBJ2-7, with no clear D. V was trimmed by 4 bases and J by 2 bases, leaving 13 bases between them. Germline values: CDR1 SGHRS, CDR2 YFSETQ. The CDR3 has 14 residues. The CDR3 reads CASSAMDGPYEQYF. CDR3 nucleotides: TGCGCCAGCAGCGCAATGGACGGACCCTACGAGCAGTACTTC.

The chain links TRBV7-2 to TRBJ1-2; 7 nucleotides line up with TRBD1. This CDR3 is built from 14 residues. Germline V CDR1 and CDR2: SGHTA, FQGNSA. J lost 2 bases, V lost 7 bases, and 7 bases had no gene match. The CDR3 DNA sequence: TGTGCCAGCAACACCCCGACAGGGAACTATGGCTACACCTTC. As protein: CASNTPTGNYGYTF.

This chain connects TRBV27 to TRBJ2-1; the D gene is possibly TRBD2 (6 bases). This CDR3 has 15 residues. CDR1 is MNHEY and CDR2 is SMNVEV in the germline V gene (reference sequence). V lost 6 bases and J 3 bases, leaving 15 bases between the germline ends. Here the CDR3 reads CASRPESGHYNEQFF. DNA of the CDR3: TGTGCCAGCAGGCCGGAGAGCGGGCACTACAATGAGCAGTTCTTC.

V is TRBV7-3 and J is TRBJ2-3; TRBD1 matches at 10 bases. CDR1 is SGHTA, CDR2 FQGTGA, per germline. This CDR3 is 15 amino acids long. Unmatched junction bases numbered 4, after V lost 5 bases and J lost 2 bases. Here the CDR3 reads CASSAGQGVTDTQYF. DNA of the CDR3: TGTGCCAGCAGCGCCGGACAGGGGGTCACAGATACGCAGTATTTT.

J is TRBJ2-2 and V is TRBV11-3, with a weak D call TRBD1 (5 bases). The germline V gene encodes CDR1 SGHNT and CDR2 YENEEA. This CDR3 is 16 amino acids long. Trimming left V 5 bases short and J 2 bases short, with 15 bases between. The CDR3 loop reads CASSPLWGSNTGELFF. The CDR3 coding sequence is TGTGCCAGCAGCCCACTGTGGGGCAGCAACACCGGGGAGCTGTTTTTT.

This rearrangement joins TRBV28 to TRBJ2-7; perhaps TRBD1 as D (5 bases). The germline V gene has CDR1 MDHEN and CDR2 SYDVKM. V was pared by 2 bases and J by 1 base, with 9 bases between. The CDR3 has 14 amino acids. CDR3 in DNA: TGTGCCAGCAGTTTAGGTACAGGTTCCTACGAGCAGTACTTC. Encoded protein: CASSLGTGSYEQYF.

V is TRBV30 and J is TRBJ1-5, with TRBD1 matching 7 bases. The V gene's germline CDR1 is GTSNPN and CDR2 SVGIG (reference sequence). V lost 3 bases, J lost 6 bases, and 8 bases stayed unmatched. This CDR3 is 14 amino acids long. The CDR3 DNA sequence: TGTGCCTGGAGCCCGGGACAGCGTAGTCAGCCCCAGCATTTT. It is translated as CAWSPGQRSQPQHF.

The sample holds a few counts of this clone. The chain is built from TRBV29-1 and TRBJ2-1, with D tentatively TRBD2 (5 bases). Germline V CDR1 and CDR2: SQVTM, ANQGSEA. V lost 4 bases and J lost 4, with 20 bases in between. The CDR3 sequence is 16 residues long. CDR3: CSVAGKDASSYNEQFF. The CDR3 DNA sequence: TGCAGCGTTGCGGGAAAGGACGCAAGTTCGTACAATGAGCAGTTCTTC.

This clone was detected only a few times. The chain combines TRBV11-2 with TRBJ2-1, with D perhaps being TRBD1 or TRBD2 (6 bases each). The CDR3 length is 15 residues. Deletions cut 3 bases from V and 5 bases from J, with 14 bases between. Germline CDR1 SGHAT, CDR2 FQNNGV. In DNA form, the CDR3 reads TGTGCCAGCAGCTTGGGTCGGGGGCTAGACAATGAGCAGTTCTTC. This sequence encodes CASSLGRGLDNEQFF.

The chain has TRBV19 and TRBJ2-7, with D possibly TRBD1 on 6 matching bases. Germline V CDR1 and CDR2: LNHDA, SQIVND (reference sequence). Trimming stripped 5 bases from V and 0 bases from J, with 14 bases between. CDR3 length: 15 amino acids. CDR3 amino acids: CASSSTQGFSYEQYF. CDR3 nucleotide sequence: TGTGCCAGTAGTTCGACCCAGGGGTTCTCCTACGAGCAGTACTTC.

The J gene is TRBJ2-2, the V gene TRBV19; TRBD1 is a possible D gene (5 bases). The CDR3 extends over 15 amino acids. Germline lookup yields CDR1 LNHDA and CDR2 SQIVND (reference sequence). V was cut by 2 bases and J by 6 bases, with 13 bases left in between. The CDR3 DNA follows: TGTGCCAGTAGTATAACAGGTTTGCCGTCCGGGGAGCTGTTTTTT. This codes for CASSITGLPSGELFF.

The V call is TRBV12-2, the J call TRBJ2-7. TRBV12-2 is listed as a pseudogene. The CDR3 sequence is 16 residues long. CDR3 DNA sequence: TGTGCAAGTCGTAAGGGCAGGCCCCCGAAGTCCTACGAGCAGTACTTC. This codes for CASRKGRPPKSYEQYF.

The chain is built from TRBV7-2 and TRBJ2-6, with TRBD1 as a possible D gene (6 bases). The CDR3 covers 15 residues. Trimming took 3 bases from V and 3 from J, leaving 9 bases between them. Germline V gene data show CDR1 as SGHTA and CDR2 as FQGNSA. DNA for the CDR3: TGTGCCAGCAGCTTCACAGGGAGTGGGGCCAACGTCCTGACTTTC. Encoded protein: CASSFTGSGANVLTF.

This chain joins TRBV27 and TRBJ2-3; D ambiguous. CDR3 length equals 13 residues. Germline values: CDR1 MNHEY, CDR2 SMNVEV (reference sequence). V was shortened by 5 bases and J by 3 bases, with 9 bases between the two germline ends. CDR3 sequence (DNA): TGTGCCAGCAGTCATCACCGTACAGATACGCAGTATTTT. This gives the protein CASSHHRTDTQYF.

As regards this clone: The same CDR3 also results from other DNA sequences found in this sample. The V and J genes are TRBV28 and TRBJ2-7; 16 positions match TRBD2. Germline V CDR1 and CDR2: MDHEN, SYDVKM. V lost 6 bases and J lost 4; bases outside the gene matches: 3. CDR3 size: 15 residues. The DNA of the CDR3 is TGTGCCAGCAGCCCGGGACTAGCGGGAGGGTACGAGCAGTACTTC. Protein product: CASSPGLAGGYEQYF.

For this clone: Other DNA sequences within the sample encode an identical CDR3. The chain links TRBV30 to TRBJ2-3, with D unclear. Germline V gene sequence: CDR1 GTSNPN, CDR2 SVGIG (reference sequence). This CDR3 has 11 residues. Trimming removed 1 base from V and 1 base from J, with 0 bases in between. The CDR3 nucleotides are TGTGCCTGGAGTGGCACAGATACGCAGTATTTT. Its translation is CAWSGTDTQYF.

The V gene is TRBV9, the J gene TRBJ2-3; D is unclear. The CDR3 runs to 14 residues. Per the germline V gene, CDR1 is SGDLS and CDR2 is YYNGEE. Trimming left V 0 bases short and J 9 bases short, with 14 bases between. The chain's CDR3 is CASSVDSGLLTQYF. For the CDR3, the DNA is TGTGCCAGCAGCGTAGACTCTGGGCTGCTGACGCAGTATTTT.